This T cell receptor beta chain was recovered during a study of blood T cell repertoires in COVID-19. Looking at the study overall: Whether acute or convalescent, the COVID-19 samples came from the United States, Italy and Spain.

CDR3 length: 13 residues. Germline V CDR1 and CDR2: SEHNR, FQNEAQ (reference sequence). V was pared by 4 bases and J by 7 bases, with 13 bases between. Only in-frame clones appear in the TCRdb table, and some are missing; sequencing was by immunoSEQ multiplex PCR. This table has over 150,000 clones, approximately 86% appearing once. The sequence derives from a man aged 60 to 69 with COVID-19, enrolled during active disease. Source material: peripheral blood. The chain employs TRBV7-9 and TRBJ1-2, with D maybe TRBD1 (5 bases). Here the CDR3 reads CASSSTQGSGYTF. Written as DNA, the CDR3 is TGTGCCAGCAGCTCGACCCAGGGTTCTGGCTACACCTTC.